This T cell receptor beta chain derives from a study of blood T cells in healthy people across ages. The wider study: Per every two T cells, about one barcoded beta molecule was captured by template switching.

Trimming took off 6 bases at V and 7 bases at J, with 7 bases between the two ends. CDR1 and CDR2 (germline): KGHSH, LQKENI. This CDR3 spans 11 amino acids. For the second PCR, which ran for roughly 7 to 11 cycles, a sample-barcoded 5' primer and a J-beta primer mix were used. From the 5' RACE reads, TCRdb called clonotypes with MiXCR, one entry per CDR3 protein. The sample records hundreds of thousands of distinct CDR3 sequences, roughly 50% being singletons. Input material: blood. V usage is TRBV18 and J usage is TRBJ2-1; D remains unclear. The TCR comes from a man older than 75 in good health. This chain's CDR3 is CASSQKNEQFF. The CDR3, as DNA: TGTGCCAGCTCGCAAAAGAATGAGCAGTTCTTC.